This T cell receptor beta chain stems from a study of vaccination and CD4 T cells after COVID-19. Study information: Median time from second vaccine dose to sampling was 72 days (14 to 241). In the control cultures, a CEFX pool, an HIV-1 Nef pool, or no peptide was supplied.

The germline CDR1 and CDR2 sequences are LNHNV and YYDKDF (reference sequence). After removal of 0 bases from V and 1 base from J, the junction contained 9 bases not matched to a gene. This CDR3 spans 17 amino acids. As for treatment: roughly 11-day PBMC culture with coronavirus spike peptide pools or control peptides (ViraFEST assay). ViraFEST enlarged antigen-specific T cell populations with peptide pools and afterwards sequenced TCRs. For this clonotype: Its antigen is unknown.

Sequenced with the Oncomine TCR Beta short-read assay was DNA taken from cultured CD4+ T cells. Once CD4+ T cells had been cultured, genomic DNA was extracted from them. From the PCR reads, TCRdb called clonotypes with MiXCR, one entry per CDR3 protein. Here the sample spans about 20,000 distinct CDR3 sequences, 70% being singletons. The J gene is TRBJ2-7, the V gene TRBV15, with 7 bases fitting TRBD2. Material for sequencing was CD4+ T cells from blood, cultured in vitro. The source is a human donor who had recovered from COVID-19. In DNA form, the CDR3 reads TGTGCCACCAGCAGAGAGGTGGGGCGGGAGAGGTCCTACGAGCAGTACTTC. It yields the protein CATSREVGRERSYEQYF.